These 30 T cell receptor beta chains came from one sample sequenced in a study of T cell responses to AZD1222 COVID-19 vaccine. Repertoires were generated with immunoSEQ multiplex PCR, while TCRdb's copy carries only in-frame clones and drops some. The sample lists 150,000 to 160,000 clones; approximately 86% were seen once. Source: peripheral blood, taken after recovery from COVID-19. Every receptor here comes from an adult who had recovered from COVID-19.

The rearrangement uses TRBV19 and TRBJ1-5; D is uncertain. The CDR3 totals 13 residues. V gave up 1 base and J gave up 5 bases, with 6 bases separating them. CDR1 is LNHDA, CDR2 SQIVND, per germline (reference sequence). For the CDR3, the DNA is TGTGCCAGTAGTATAGGTAATTATCAGCCCCAGCATTTT. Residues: CASSIGNYQPQHF.

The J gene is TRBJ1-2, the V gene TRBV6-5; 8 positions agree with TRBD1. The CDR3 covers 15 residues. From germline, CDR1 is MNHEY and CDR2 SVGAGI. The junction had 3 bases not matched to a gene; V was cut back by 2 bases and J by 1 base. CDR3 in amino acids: CASSYTGGINYGYTF. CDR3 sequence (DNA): TGTGCCAGCAGTTACACAGGGGGTATTAACTATGGCTACACCTTC.

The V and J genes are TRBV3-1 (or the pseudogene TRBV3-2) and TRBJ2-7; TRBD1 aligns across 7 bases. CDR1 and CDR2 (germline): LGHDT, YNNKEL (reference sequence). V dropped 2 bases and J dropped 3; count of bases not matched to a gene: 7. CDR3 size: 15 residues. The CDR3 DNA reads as TGTGCCAGCAGCCAAAGGGGACAGCCCAGCTACGAGCAGTACTTC. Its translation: CASSQRGQPSYEQYF.

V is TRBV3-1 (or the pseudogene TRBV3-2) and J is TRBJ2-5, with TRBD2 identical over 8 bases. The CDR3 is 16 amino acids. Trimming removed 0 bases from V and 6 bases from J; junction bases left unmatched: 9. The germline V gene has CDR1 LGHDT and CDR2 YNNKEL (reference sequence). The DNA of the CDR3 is TGTGCCAGCAGCCAAGATCTCGGGGGGGCCAAGAAGACCCAGTACTTC. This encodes CASSQDLGGAKKTQYF.

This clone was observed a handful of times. CDR3 nucleotides: TGTGCCAGCAGCTTAGGACAGGGCGCAGATACGCAGTATTTT. As protein: CASSLGQGADTQYF. The chain uses TRBV5-4 and TRBJ2-3; 8 bases are a match to TRBD1. The CDR3 extends over 14 amino acids. CDR1 is SGHNT, CDR2 YYREEE, per germline (reference sequence). V was clipped by 2 bases and J by 4 bases; unmatched bases: 3.

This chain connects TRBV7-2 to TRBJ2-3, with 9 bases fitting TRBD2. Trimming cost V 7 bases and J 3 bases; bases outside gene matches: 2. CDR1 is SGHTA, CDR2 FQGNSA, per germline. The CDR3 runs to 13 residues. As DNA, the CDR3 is TGTGCCAGCAAAGCGGGAGGAACAGATACGCAGTATTTT. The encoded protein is CASKAGGTDTQYF.

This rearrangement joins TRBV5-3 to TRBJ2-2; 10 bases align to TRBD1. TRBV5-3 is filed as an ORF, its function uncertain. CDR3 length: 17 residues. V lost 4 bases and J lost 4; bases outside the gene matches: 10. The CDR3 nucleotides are TGTGCCAGAAGCCGTCGACAGGGGGCGCTTTTCACCGGGGAGCTGTTTTTT. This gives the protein CARSRRQGALFTGELFF.

The CDR3 DNA is TGTGCCAGCAGCCTCCTGGGACAGAATTACGAGCAGTACTTC. Its protein is CASSLLGQNYEQYF. V is TRBV14 and J is TRBJ2-7; TRBD1 aligns across 7 bases. The CDR3 length is 14 residues. Germline V gives CDR1 SGHDN, CDR2 FVKESK. The J segment lost 4 bases and the V segment lost 4 bases, leaving 7 bases of the junction unmatched.

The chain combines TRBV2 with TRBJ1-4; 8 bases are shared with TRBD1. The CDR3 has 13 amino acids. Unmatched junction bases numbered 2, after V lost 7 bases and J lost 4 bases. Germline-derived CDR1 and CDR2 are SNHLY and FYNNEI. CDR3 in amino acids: CASTGQGNEKLFF. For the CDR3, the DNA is TGTGCCAGCACCGGACAGGGTAATGAAAAACTGTTTTTT.

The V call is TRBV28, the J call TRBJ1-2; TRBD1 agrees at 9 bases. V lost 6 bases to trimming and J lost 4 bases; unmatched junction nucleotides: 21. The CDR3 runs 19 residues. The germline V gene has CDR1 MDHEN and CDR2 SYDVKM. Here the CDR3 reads CASSSVPGQGKGLGYGYTF. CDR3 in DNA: TGTGCCAGCAGCTCGGTCCCGGGACAGGGAAAAGGACTGGGCTATGGCTACACCTTC.

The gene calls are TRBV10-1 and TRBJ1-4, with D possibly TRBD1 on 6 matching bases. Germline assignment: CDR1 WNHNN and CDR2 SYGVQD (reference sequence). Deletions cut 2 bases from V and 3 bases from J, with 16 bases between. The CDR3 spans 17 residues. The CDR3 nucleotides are TGCGCCAGCAGTGAGGGGGGCAGGCTGGGGTCTAATGAAAAACTGTTTTTT. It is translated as CASSEGGRLGSNEKLFF.

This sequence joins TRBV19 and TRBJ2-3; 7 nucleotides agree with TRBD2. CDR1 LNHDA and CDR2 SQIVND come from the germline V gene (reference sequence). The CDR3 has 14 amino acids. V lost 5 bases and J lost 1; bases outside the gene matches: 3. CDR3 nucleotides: TGTGCCAGTAGTCAACGGGGGGGCACAGATACGCAGTATTTT. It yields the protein CASSQRGGTDTQYF.

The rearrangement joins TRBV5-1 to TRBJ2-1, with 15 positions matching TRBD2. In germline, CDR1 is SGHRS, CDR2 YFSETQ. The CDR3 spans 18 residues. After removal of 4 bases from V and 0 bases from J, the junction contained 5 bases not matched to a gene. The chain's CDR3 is CASSPGLAGGSSYNEQFF. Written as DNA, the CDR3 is TGCGCCAGCAGCCCCGGACTAGCGGGAGGGAGCTCCTACAATGAGCAGTTCTTC.

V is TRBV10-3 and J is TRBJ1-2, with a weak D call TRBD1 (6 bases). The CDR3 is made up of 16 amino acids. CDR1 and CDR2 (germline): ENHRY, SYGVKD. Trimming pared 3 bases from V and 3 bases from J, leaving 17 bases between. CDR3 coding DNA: TGTGCCATCAGTGAAAATCTCCCAGGGACATACTATGGCTACACCTTC. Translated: CAISENLPGTYYGYTF.

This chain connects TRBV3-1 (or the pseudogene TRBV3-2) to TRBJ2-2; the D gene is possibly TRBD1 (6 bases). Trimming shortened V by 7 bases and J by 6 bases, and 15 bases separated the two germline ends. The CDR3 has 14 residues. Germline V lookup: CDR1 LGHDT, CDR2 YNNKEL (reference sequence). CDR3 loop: CASTNRALAGELFF. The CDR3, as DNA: TGTGCCAGCACTAACAGGGCGTTGGCCGGGGAGCTGTTTTTT.

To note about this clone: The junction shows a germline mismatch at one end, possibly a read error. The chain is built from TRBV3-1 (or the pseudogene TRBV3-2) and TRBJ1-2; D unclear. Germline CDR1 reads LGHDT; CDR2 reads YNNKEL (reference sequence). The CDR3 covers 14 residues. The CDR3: CASSQAAGNYGYTF. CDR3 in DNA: TGTGCCAGCAGTCAAGCGGCAGGTAACTATGGCTACACCTTC.

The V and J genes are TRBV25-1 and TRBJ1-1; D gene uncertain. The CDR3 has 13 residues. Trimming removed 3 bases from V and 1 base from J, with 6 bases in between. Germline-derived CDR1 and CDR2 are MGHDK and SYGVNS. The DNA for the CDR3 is TGTGCCAGCAGTGATGACAAGAACACTGAAGCTTTCTTT. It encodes CASSDDKNTEAFF.

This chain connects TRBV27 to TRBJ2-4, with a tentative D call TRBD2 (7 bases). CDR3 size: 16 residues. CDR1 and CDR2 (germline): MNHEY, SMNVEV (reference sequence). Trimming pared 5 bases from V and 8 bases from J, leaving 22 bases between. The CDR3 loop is CASSPSLTGLGDIQYF. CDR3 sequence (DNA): TGTGCCAGCAGTCCCTCCCTGACAGGACTAGGGGACATTCAGTACTTC.

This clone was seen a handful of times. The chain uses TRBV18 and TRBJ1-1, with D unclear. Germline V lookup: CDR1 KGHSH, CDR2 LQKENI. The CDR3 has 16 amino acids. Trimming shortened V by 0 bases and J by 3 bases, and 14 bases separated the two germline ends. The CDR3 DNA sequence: TGTGCCAGCTCACCACCGATGGGGTTAGCCGACACTGAAGCTTTCTTT. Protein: CASSPPMGLADTEAFF.

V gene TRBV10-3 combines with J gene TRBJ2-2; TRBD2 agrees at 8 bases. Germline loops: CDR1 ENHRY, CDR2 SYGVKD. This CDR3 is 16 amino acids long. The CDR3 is CVSAGGGGLATGELFF. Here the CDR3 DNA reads TGTGTTTCGGCCGGAGGCGGGGGGCTGGCCACCGGGGAGCTGTTTTTT.

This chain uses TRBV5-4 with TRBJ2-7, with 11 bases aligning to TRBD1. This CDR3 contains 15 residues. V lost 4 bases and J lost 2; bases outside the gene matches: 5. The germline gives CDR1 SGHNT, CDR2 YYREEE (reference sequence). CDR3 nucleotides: TGTGCCAGCAGCAAGCGGACAGGGGGCGCCTACGAGCAGTACTTC. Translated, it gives CASSKRTGGAYEQYF.

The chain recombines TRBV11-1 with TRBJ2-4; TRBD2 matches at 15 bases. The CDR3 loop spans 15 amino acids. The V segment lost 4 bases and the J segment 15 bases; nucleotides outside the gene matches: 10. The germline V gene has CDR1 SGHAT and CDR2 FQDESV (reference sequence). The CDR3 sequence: CASSSGLAGGPPGYF. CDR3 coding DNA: TGTGCCAGCAGCTCTGGACTAGCGGGAGGGCCTCCGGGGTACTTC.

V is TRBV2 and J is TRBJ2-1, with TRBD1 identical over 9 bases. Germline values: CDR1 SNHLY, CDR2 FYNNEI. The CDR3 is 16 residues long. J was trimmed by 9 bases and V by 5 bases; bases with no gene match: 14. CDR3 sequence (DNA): TGTGCCAGCAGTCTTACCGGGACAGGGCGGAGTAGTGAGCAGTTCTTC. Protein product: CASSLTGTGRSSEQFF. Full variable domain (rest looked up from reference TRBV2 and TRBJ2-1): EPEVTQTPSHQVTQMGQEVILRCVPISNHLYFYWYRQILGQKVEFLVSFYNNEISEKSEIFDDQFSVERPDGSNFTLKIRSTKLEDSAMYFCASSLTGTGRSSEQFFGPGTRLTVL.

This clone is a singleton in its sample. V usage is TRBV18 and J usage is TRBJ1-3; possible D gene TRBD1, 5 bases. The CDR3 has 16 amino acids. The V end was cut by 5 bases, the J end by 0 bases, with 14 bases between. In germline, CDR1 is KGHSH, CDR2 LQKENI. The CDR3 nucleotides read TGTGCCAGCTCAAAGGAGGGGTCCTTCTCTGGAAACACCATATATTTT. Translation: CASSKEGSFSGNTIYF.

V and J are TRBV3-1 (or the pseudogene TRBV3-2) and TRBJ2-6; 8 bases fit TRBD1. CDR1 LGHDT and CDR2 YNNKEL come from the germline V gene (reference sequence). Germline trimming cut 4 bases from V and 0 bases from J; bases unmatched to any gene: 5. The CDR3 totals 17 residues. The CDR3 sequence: CASSPRTGYSGANVLTF. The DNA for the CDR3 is TGTGCCAGCAGCCCGAGGACAGGGTACTCTGGGGCCAACGTCCTGACTTTC.

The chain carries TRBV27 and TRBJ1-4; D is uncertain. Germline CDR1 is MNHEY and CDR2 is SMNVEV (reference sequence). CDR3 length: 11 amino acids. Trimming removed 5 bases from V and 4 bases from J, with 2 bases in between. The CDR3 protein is CASSSNEKLFF. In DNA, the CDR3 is TGTGCCAGCAGTAGTAATGAAAAACTGTTTTTT.

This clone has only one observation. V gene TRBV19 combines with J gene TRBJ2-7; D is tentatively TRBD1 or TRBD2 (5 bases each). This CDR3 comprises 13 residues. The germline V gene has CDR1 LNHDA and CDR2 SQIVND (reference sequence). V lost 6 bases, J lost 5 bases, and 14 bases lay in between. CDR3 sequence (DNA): TGTGCCAGTAGCGACCTTGGGACGGACGAGCAGTACTTC. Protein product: CASSDLGTDEQYF.

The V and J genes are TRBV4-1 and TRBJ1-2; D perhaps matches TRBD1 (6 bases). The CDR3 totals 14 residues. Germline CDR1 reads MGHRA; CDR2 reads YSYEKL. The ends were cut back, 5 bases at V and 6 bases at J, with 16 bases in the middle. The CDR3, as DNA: TGCGCCAGCAGCTTTGGACGGAACAGGGATGGCTACACCTTC. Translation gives CASSFGRNRDGYTF.

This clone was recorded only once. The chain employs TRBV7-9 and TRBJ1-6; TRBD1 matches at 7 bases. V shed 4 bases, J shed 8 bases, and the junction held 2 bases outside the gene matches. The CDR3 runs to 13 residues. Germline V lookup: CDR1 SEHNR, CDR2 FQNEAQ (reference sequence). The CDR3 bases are TGTGCCAGCAGCTCGGACAGGTATTCACCCCTCCACTTT. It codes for CASSSDRYSPLHF.

The CDR3 spells CASSDRVSGELFF. The CDR3 region has the DNA TGTGCCAGCAGTGATCGCGTGTCCGGGGAGCTGTTTTTT. The J gene is TRBJ2-2, the V gene TRBV6-4; no firm D call. Germline-derived CDR1 and CDR2 are MRHNA and SNTAGT. The CDR3 runs 13 residues. The germline V and J ends were trimmed by 3 bases and 6 bases, with 8 bases remaining between them.